A selection of T cell receptor beta chains follows, all from one sample in a study of spatial heterogeneity in lung cancer. TCRdb processed the 5' RACE reads anew with MiXCR; each CDR3 protein has one entry. The sample holds nearly 15,000 distinct CDR3 sequences; around 7.5% are singletons and the top ten take around 10%. Here the sequenced sample was lung tumor tissue, taken at surgery. All receptors come from a male donor with early-stage non-small cell lung cancer. The CDR3 runs from the conserved cysteine through the conserved F or W. Fields, in order: V gene, clone size, D gene, J gene, CDR3 DNA, CDR3 protein. D genes are given only for firm matches. Some rows have no size entry. The others give once, few or many, or a class for an expanded clone.

v_gene: TRBV20-1
abundance: medium-sized
d_gene: NA
j_gene: TRBJ2-1
CDR3nt: TGCAGTGCTAGAGATAGTGGCGGGGTGGGCAATGAGCAGTTCTTC
CDR3aa: CSARDSGGVGNEQFF

v_gene: TRBV20-1
abundance: many
d_gene: TRBD1
j_gene: TRBJ1-5
CDR3nt: TGCAGTGCCGGACAGGGCAATCAGCCCCAGCATTTT
CDR3aa: CSAGQGNQPQHF

v_gene: TRBV4-1
abundance: NA
d_gene: TRBD1
j_gene: TRBJ1-1
CDR3nt: TGCGCCAGCAGCCAAGGGGCGACAGGGGGCTTGTACACTGAAGCTTTCTTT
CDR3aa: CASSQGATGGLYTEAFF

v_gene: TRBV6-6
abundance: many
d_gene: NA
j_gene: TRBJ2-7
CDR3nt: TGTGCCAGCACGTCGAACTCCTACGAGCAGTACTTC
CDR3aa: CASTSNSYEQYF

v_gene: TRBV24-1
abundance: many
d_gene: NA
j_gene: TRBJ2-2
CDR3nt: TGTGCCACCAGTACGACCATCACCGGGGAGCTGTTTTTT
CDR3aa: CATSTTITGELFF

v_gene: TRBV5-1
abundance: few
d_gene: NA
j_gene: TRBJ2-1
CDR3nt: TGCGCCAGCAGCTTGGTATCCGCGAGCTCCTACAATGAGCAGTTCTTC
CDR3aa: CASSLVSASSYNEQFF

v_gene: TRBV7-6
abundance: few
d_gene: TRBD2
j_gene: TRBJ2-1
CDR3nt: TGTGCCAGCAGCCCTAGCGGGGACTCCTACAATGAGCAGTTCTTC
CDR3aa: CASSPSGDSYNEQFF

v_gene: TRBV6-1
abundance: medium-sized
d_gene: TRBD1
j_gene: TRBJ1-6
CDR3nt: TGTGCCAGCAGTGGGGACAGGGGATCCTATAATTCACCCCTCCACTTT
CDR3aa: CASSGDRGSYNSPLHF

v_gene: TRBV5-5
abundance: medium-sized
d_gene: NA
j_gene: TRBJ2-2
CDR3nt: TGTGCCAGCAGCTTAGTAGCAGGAGCGAACACCGGGGAGCTGTTTTTT
CDR3aa: CASSLVAGANTGELFF

v_gene: TRBV4-1
abundance: many
d_gene: NA
j_gene: TRBJ1-4
CDR3nt: TGCGCCAGCAGCCAGCCTACAGGAACCTTTGGGGAAAAACTGTTTTTT
CDR3aa: CASSQPTGTFGEKLFF

v_gene: TRBV20-1
abundance: few
d_gene: NA
j_gene: TRBJ2-3
CDR3nt: TGCAGTGCTAGACCGACCCATATTCCCACAGATACGCAGTATTTT
CDR3aa: CSARPTHIPTDTQYF

v_gene: TRBV4-1
abundance: medium-sized
d_gene: NA
j_gene: TRBJ1-5
CDR3nt: TGCGCCAGCAGCCAAGGTTCATCCGGCAGCAATCAGCCCCAGCATTTT
CDR3aa: CASSQGSSGSNQPQHF

v_gene: TRBV5-1
abundance: many
d_gene: NA
j_gene: TRBJ1-2
CDR3nt: TGCGCCAGCAGCTTAGCACCGGATTATGGCTACACCTTC
CDR3aa: CASSLAPDYGYTF

v_gene: TRBV18
abundance: many
d_gene: TRBD1
j_gene: TRBJ1-1
CDR3nt: TGTGCCAGCTCACCATCGGGACAGGCTAACACTGAAGCTTTCTTT
CDR3aa: CASSPSGQANTEAFF

v_gene: TRBV7-9
abundance: many
d_gene: NA
j_gene: TRBJ1-2
CDR3nt: TGTGCCAGCAGCTCCTCAGCGGGGCCATATGGCTACACCTTC
CDR3aa: CASSSSAGPYGYTF

v_gene: TRBV7-7
abundance: many
d_gene: NA
j_gene: TRBJ2-5
CDR3nt: TGTGCCAGCAGCGCCGGACTGGATAAAGAGACCCAGTACTTC
CDR3aa: CASSAGLDKETQYF

v_gene: TRBV4-3
abundance: NA
d_gene: NA
j_gene: TRBJ2-2
CDR3nt: TGCGCCAGCAGCCACGTGGGCGTGGACACCGGGGAGCTGTTTTTT
CDR3aa: CASSHVGVDTGELFF

v_gene: TRBV7-2
abundance: NA
d_gene: NA
j_gene: TRBJ1-5
CDR3nt: TGTGCCAGCAGCTTGGGGGCCGAGCTCAATCAGCCCCAGCATTTT
CDR3aa: CASSLGAELNQPQHF

v_gene: TRBV6-1
abundance: many
d_gene: NA
j_gene: TRBJ1-1
CDR3nt: TGTGCCAGCATTGAATTGGGGGGGGACACTGAAGCTTTCTTT
CDR3aa: CASIELGGDTEAFF

v_gene: TRBV28
abundance: few
d_gene: NA
j_gene: TRBJ1-5
CDR3nt: TGTGCCAGCAGCTCTAACAGGTTGGGGGTCCCAAGGAGCAATCAGCCCCAGCATTTT
CDR3aa: CASSSNRLGVPRSNQPQHF

v_gene: TRBV12-3/TRBV12-4
abundance: once
d_gene: NA
j_gene: TRBJ2-2
CDR3nt: TGTGCCAGCAGTTCCCGAGGGACTTGTCCCGGGGAGCTGTTTTTT
CDR3aa: CASSSRGTCPGELFF

v_gene: TRBV11-2
abundance: NA
d_gene: TRBD1
j_gene: TRBJ1-4
CDR3nt: TGTGCCAGCAGCACCTACTCCTCAGGGGGAATTGCAAAACTGTTTTTT
CDR3aa: CASSTYSSGGIAKLFF

v_gene: TRBV4-3
abundance: few
d_gene: TRBD1
j_gene: TRBJ1-2
CDR3nt: TGCGCCAGCAGCCGGGACAGGGGTTTTTTTGGAGGCTACACCTTC
CDR3aa: CASSRDRGFFGGYTF

v_gene: TRBV6-1
abundance: few
d_gene: TRBD1
j_gene: TRBJ2-1
CDR3nt: TGTGCCAGCAGTGGAGCTCGGGACAGATTCTACAATGAGCAGTTCTTC
CDR3aa: CASSGARDRFYNEQFF

v_gene: TRBV3-1
abundance: few
d_gene: NA
j_gene: TRBJ1-3
CDR3nt: TGTGCCAGCAGCCTGACAGGTCTCGTCTCTGGAAACACCATATATTTT
CDR3aa: CASSLTGLVSGNTIYF

v_gene: TRBV6-2/TRBV6-3
abundance: many
d_gene: NA
j_gene: TRBJ2-1
CDR3nt: TGTGCCAGCAGTTGGGGACCCTACAATGAGCAGTTCTTC
CDR3aa: CASSWGPYNEQFF

v_gene: TRBV19
abundance: few
d_gene: TRBD1
j_gene: TRBJ1-2
CDR3nt: TGTGCCAGTAGGAAAACCGGGACAGGGGGCAAAAACTATGGCTACACCTTC
CDR3aa: CASRKTGTGGKNYGYTF

v_gene: TRBV5-6
abundance: medium-sized
d_gene: NA
j_gene: TRBJ2-1
CDR3nt: TGTGCCAGCAGCCCATTGCGAGGGGGTGATGAGCAGTTCTTC
CDR3aa: CASSPLRGGDEQFF

v_gene: TRBV7-2
abundance: many
d_gene: NA
j_gene: TRBJ2-3
CDR3nt: TGTGCCAGCAGCTACGGACTATCCACAGATACGCAGTATTTT
CDR3aa: CASSYGLSTDTQYF

v_gene: TRBV2
abundance: NA
d_gene: TRBD2
j_gene: TRBJ2-1
CDR3nt: TGTGCCAGCAGTGAAGCCCCACTAGCGGGCCAGAATGAGCAGTTCTTC
CDR3aa: CASSEAPLAGQNEQFF

v_gene: TRBV7-2
abundance: few
d_gene: TRBD2
j_gene: TRBJ2-5
CDR3nt: TGTGCCAGCAGCGTAGCGGGGGTCAAAGAGACCCAGTACTTC
CDR3aa: CASSVAGVKETQYF

v_gene: TRBV20-1
abundance: many
d_gene: NA
j_gene: TRBJ2-1
CDR3nt: TGCAGTGCCTCTTTAGACTCCTACAATGAGCAGTTCTTC
CDR3aa: CSASLDSYNEQFF

v_gene: TRBV9
abundance: many
d_gene: NA
j_gene: TRBJ2-1
CDR3nt: TGTGCCAGCAGCGTAGGGTTGCTAGCTGGGTACAATGAGCAGTTCTTC
CDR3aa: CASSVGLLAGYNEQFF

v_gene: TRBV29-1
abundance: few
d_gene: NA
j_gene: TRBJ2-2
CDR3nt: TGCAGCGTTCCGAGCAACCAGCCCACCGGGGAGCTGTTTTTT
CDR3aa: CSVPSNQPTGELFF

v_gene: TRBV20-1
abundance: medium-sized
d_gene: TRBD2
j_gene: TRBJ2-3
CDR3nt: TGCAGTGCTAGGGCCTTGCTAGCGGGAGATTTCCGAGGCCAGAATACGCAGTATTTT
CDR3aa: CSARALLAGDFRGQNTQYF

v_gene: TRBV20-1
abundance: NA
d_gene: TRBD2
j_gene: TRBJ2-7
CDR3nt: TGCAGTGCTAGGAGTACTAGCGGGGGTCGCACCTACGAGCAGTACTTC
CDR3aa: CSARSTSGGRTYEQYF

v_gene: TRBV2
abundance: many
d_gene: NA
j_gene: TRBJ2-2
CDR3nt: TGTGCCAGTTACCCTTGGGGGCCCGGGGAGCTGTTTTTT
CDR3aa: CASYPWGPGELFF

v_gene: TRBV7-2
abundance: many
d_gene: TRBD2
j_gene: TRBJ2-1
CDR3nt: TGTGCCAGCAGCATAGCCGGGACTAGCGGGGGAAATGAGCAGTTCTTC
CDR3aa: CASSIAGTSGGNEQFF

v_gene: TRBV10-3
abundance: few
d_gene: NA
j_gene: TRBJ1-4
CDR3nt: TGTGCCATCAGAGCCTCTGAGGGTGAAAAACTGTTTTTT
CDR3aa: CAIRASEGEKLFF

v_gene: TRBV20-1
abundance: few
d_gene: TRBD1
j_gene: TRBJ1-2
CDR3nt: TGCAGTGCTAGTACAGGGGGTGTAGACTATGGCTACACCTTC
CDR3aa: CSASTGGVDYGYTF

v_gene: TRBV20-1
abundance: many
d_gene: NA
j_gene: TRBJ1-2
CDR3nt: TGCAGTGCTAGTGAGGGGGATGGCTACACCTTC
CDR3aa: CSASEGDGYTF

v_gene: TRBV5-6
abundance: NA
d_gene: NA
j_gene: TRBJ2-5
CDR3nt: TGTGCCAGCAGCGTCAGGGCTCAAGAGACCCAGTACTTC
CDR3aa: CASSVRAQETQYF

v_gene: TRBV4-1
abundance: many
d_gene: NA
j_gene: TRBJ1-4
CDR3nt: TGCGCCAGCAGCCAAAGTGGGCACTCGGATGAAAAACTGTTTTTT
CDR3aa: CASSQSGHSDEKLFF

v_gene: TRBV20-1
abundance: medium-sized
d_gene: NA
j_gene: TRBJ2-7
CDR3nt: TGCAGTGCTAGAGATTCACAGCGTAACTACGAGCAGTACTTC
CDR3aa: CSARDSQRNYEQYF

v_gene: TRBV7-2
abundance: once
d_gene: TRBD1
j_gene: TRBJ1-4
CDR3nt: TGTGCCAGCAGCCTAGCGGGACAGGGGGCTGAAAAACTGTTTTTT
CDR3aa: CASSLAGQGAEKLFF

v_gene: TRBV7-2
abundance: many
d_gene: NA
j_gene: TRBJ1-2
CDR3nt: TGTGCCAGCAGCGGGGCTGGTATAACTAACTATGGCTACACCTTC
CDR3aa: CASSGAGITNYGYTF

v_gene: TRBV6-6
abundance: many
d_gene: NA
j_gene: TRBJ2-7
CDR3nt: TGTGCCAGCAGTTATCCTCCCAAAGGCGAGCAGTACTTC
CDR3aa: CASSYPPKGEQYF

v_gene: TRBV29-1
abundance: many
d_gene: TRBD1
j_gene: TRBJ1-2
CDR3nt: TGCAGCGTCATGCCCGGGACAGCCTCGGGCTACACCTTC
CDR3aa: CSVMPGTASGYTF

v_gene: TRBV29-1
abundance: many
d_gene: TRBD1
j_gene: TRBJ2-7
CDR3nt: TGCAGCGTTGGTCCAGGGGGCTACGAGCAGTACTTC
CDR3aa: CSVGPGGYEQYF

v_gene: TRBV29-1
abundance: NA
d_gene: NA
j_gene: TRBJ2-3
CDR3nt: TGCAGCGGGGGATGGAGGGGCACAGATACGCAGTATTTT
CDR3aa: CSGGWRGTDTQYF

v_gene: TRBV7-2
abundance: many
d_gene: NA
j_gene: TRBJ2-2
CDR3nt: TGTGCCAGCAGCTTGAACACCCCCGGGGAGCTGTTTTTT
CDR3aa: CASSLNTPGELFF

v_gene: TRBV10-3
abundance: few
d_gene: NA
j_gene: TRBJ1-3
CDR3nt: TGTGCCATCAGACTTCCCCTCGAAAACACCATATATTTT
CDR3aa: CAIRLPLENTIYF

v_gene: TRBV10-3
abundance: medium-sized
d_gene: NA
j_gene: TRBJ2-7
CDR3nt: TGTGCCATCAGGAAGGGGGAAGGAGTTGACGAGCAGTACTTC
CDR3aa: CAIRKGEGVDEQYF

v_gene: TRBV7-8
abundance: NA
d_gene: NA
j_gene: TRBJ1-1
CDR3nt: TGTGCCAGCAGCTTAGCCGGGGGAGCGGGGGTAGAGGCTTTCTTT
CDR3aa: CASSLAGGAGVEAFF

v_gene: TRBV29-1
abundance: medium-sized
d_gene: NA
j_gene: TRBJ2-5
CDR3nt: TGCAGCGTTGAGGCAGGGCTAGGAGAGACCCAGTACTTC
CDR3aa: CSVEAGLGETQYF

v_gene: TRBV6-2/TRBV6-3
abundance: medium-sized
d_gene: NA
j_gene: TRBJ1-1
CDR3nt: TGTGCCAGCAGTTACTCGTCAGGTCCCACTGAAGCTTTCTTT
CDR3aa: CASSYSSGPTEAFF

v_gene: TRBV29-1
abundance: few
d_gene: NA
j_gene: TRBJ2-2
CDR3nt: TGCAGCGCCCGAACAGCGAACACCGGGGAGCTGTTTTTT
CDR3aa: CSARTANTGELFF

v_gene: TRBV6-5
abundance: NA
d_gene: NA
j_gene: TRBJ2-2
CDR3nt: TGTGCCAGCAGTTACTCGAAGGGCAGGGGCTACACCGGGGAGCTGTTTTTT
CDR3aa: CASSYSKGRGYTGELFF

v_gene: TRBV29-1
abundance: medium-sized
d_gene: NA
j_gene: TRBJ1-1
CDR3nt: TGCAGCGTTGAAGAAAATAACAGTGAAGCTTTCTTT
CDR3aa: CSVEENNSEAFF

v_gene: TRBV4-3
abundance: NA
d_gene: TRBD2
j_gene: TRBJ2-1
CDR3nt: TGCGCCAGCAGCCCCGGGGGGGCCTGGAATGAGCAGTTCTTC
CDR3aa: CASSPGGAWNEQFF